One sample yielded the 22 T cell receptor beta chains listed below, sequenced in a study of CD8 T cells in Susac syndrome. Reverse transcription of about 0.5 to 1 ug RNA was carried out with random hexamers. A single record per CDR3 protein comes from TCRdb applying MiXCR to the immunoSEQ multiplex PCR reads. This table has over 150,000 distinct CDR3 sequences, approximately 94% appearing once. Sequences were obtained from CD4+ T cells from PBMCs. The receptors derive from a human donor with Susac syndrome.

This rearrangement joins TRBV6-1 to TRBJ1-4; D remains unclear. The V and J ends lost 9 bases and 3 bases respectively, with 11 bases between them. The CDR3 sequence is 13 residues long. From germline, CDR1 is MNHNS and CDR2 SASEGT. The CDR3 is CASQRSANEKLFF. Written as DNA, the CDR3 is TGTGCCAGTCAGCGCAGCGCTAATGAAAAACTGTTTTTT.

The V call is TRBV20-1, the J call TRBJ2-4; TRBD2 matches 12 bases. Germline CDR1 is DFQATT and CDR2 is SNEGSKA (reference sequence). With V trimmed by 3 bases and J by 4 bases, 1 base remained unmatched. The CDR3 contains 14 residues. The CDR3 protein is CSASGLAGKNIQYF. CDR3 DNA: TGCAGTGCTAGCGGACTAGCGGGAAAAAACATTCAGTACTTC.

The rearrangement uses TRBV5-6 and TRBJ2-5; possibly TRBD2 for D (5 bases). CDR1 and CDR2 from the germline V gene are SGHDT and YYEEEE. The CDR3 runs 14 residues. The ends were cut back, 1 base at V and 5 bases at J, with 12 bases in the middle. CDR3 bases: TGTGCCAGCAGCTTGAAGAAGGGAGTTGAGACCCAGTACTTC. Encoded protein: CASSLKKGVETQYF.

The chain carries TRBV7-2 and TRBJ1-1; D unresolved. CDR3 length: 12 amino acids. Looked up from germline, CDR1 is SGHTA and CDR2 is FQGNSA. V was trimmed by 4 bases and J by 6 bases, leaving 9 bases between them. The DNA of the CDR3 is TGTGCCAGCAGCTATCCAATACCTGAAGCTTTCTTT. This sequence encodes CASSYPIPEAFF.

V gene TRBV6-6 combines with J gene TRBJ2-7, with D unresolved. Germline V gene data show CDR1 as MNHNY and CDR2 as SVGAGI (reference sequence). With 2 bases removed from V and 4 bases from J, the gap between germline ends came to 9 bases. CDR3 length: 13 residues. CDR3: CASSYLSSYEQYF. CDR3 nucleotides: TGTGCCAGCAGTTACCTGTCATCGTACGAGCAGTACTTC.

V is TRBV19 and J is TRBJ2-4; D is unclear. This CDR3 spans 15 amino acids. Germline CDR1 and CDR2: LNHDA and SQIVND (reference sequence). Trimming took 0 bases from V and 3 from J, leaving 9 bases between them. This chain's CDR3 is CASSIEGQVKNIQYF. The CDR3 coding sequence is TGTGCCAGTAGTATAGAGGGCCAAGTCAAAAACATTCAGTACTTC.

The CDR3 bases are TGTGCCAGCAGCCAGCGGGGGGCCCATGAGCAGTTCTTC. Translated, it gives CASSQRGAHEQFF. The rearrangement links TRBV3-1 to TRBJ2-1; 8 nucleotides line up with TRBD2. V was pared by 3 bases and J by 8 bases, with 3 bases of the junction left unmatched. Per germline, CDR1 LGHDT and CDR2 YNNKEL (reference sequence). The CDR3 has 13 amino acids.

This chain connects TRBV15 to TRBJ1-1; unclear D gene. The ends were cut back, 1 base at V and 0 bases at J, with 9 bases in the middle. Germline CDR1 reads LNHNV; CDR2 reads YYDKDF (reference sequence). CDR3 length: 15 amino acids. Written as DNA, the CDR3 is TGTGCCACCAGCAGAGGAGGGCTCATGAACACTGAAGCTTTCTTT. Translated, it gives CATSRGGLMNTEAFF.

This chain uses TRBV20-1 with TRBJ2-1, with D uncertain. Per germline, CDR1 DFQATT and CDR2 SNEGSKA (reference sequence). This CDR3 is built from 14 residues. Deletions cut 3 bases from V and 0 bases from J, with 9 bases between. CDR3 nucleotides: TGCAGTGCTAGTGGTGGGGTCTCCTACAATGAGCAGTTCTTC. Amino acids: CSASGGVSYNEQFF.

The J gene is TRBJ2-7, the V gene TRBV3-1; D might be TRBD2 (5 bases). CDR1 is LGHDT and CDR2 is YNNKEL in the germline V gene (reference sequence). Trimming pared 6 bases from V and 4 bases from J, leaving 13 bases between. This CDR3 contains 13 residues. The CDR3 is CASRRGPSYEQYF. Here the CDR3 DNA reads TGTGCCAGCAGGCGCGGGCCATCGTACGAGCAGTACTTC.

This clonotype was detected a few times. V and J are TRBV18 and TRBJ2-3; D tentatively fits TRBD1 or TRBD2 (5 bases each). V lost 1 base to trimming and J lost 0 bases, with 8 bases between them. Germline assignment: CDR1 KGHSH and CDR2 LQKENI. The CDR3 runs to 15 residues. CDR3 residues: CASSPRDASTDTQYF. DNA of the CDR3: TGTGCCAGCTCACCACGGGACGCTAGCACAGATACGCAGTATTTT.

The V call is TRBV5-1, the J call TRBJ1-2, with 8 positions matching TRBD1. The CDR3 length is 16 residues. V lost 4 bases to trimming and J lost 8 bases; unmatched junction nucleotides: 16. CDR1 is SGHRS and CDR2 is YFSETQ in the germline V gene. The DNA of the CDR3 is TGCGCCAGCAGCCCGGAATCCGGGACAGGAGTCCGGGGCTACACCTTC. It is translated as CASSPESGTGVRGYTF.

The genes are TRBV30 and TRBJ2-7; 9 bases are shared with TRBD1. The ends lost 5 bases at V and 2 bases at J; junction bases unmatched: 7. The CDR3 loop spans 14 amino acids. Germline V gene lookup returns CDR1 GTSNPN and CDR2 SVGIG (reference sequence). CDR3 DNA: TGTGCCTGGGATGGGACAGGGCAAGCCTACGAGCAGTACTTC. It encodes CAWDGTGQAYEQYF.

The chain uses TRBV6-5 and TRBJ2-1; D not resolved. The CDR3 length is 11 residues. Trimming shortened V by 3 bases and J by 9 bases, and 6 bases separated the two germline ends. Germline V CDR1 and CDR2: MNHEY, SVGAGI. CDR3 nucleotide sequence: TGTGCCAGCAGTTATAACAGTGAGCAGTTCTTC. Encoded protein: CASSYNSEQFF.

The genes are TRBV29-1 and TRBJ2-1; D is ambiguous. The CDR3 extends over 13 amino acids. Germline CDR1 SQVTM, CDR2 ANQGSEA. V dropped 5 bases and J dropped 8 bases, with 16 bases sitting between them. CDR3 region: CSVYANDWDEQFF. The CDR3, as DNA: TGCAGCGTTTATGCCAACGACTGGGATGAGCAGTTCTTC.

This chain links TRBV20-1 with TRBJ1-1, with TRBD1 identical over 7 bases. The CDR3 is 13 residues long. Germline V gives CDR1 DFQATT, CDR2 SNEGSKA (reference sequence). After removal of 6 bases from V and 6 bases from J, the junction contained 10 bases not matched to a gene. CDR3 nucleotides: TGCAGTGCCAAAACAGGGGACTTAGCTGAAGCTTTCTTT. Its protein product is CSAKTGDLAEAFF.

This rearrangement joins TRBV24-1 to TRBJ2-3, with 12 bases fitting TRBD2. The germline CDR1 and CDR2 sequences are KGHDR and SFDVKD. The CDR3 runs 17 residues. V was clipped by 1 base and J by 3 bases; unmatched bases: 4. CDR3 bases: TGTGCCACCAGTGATTTTACTAGCGGGAGGAGGACAGATACGCAGTATTTT. It translates to CATSDFTSGRRTDTQYF.

The chain recombines TRBV20-1 with TRBJ2-3; TRBD2 agrees at 9 bases. The germline V gene has CDR1 DFQATT and CDR2 SNEGSKA (reference sequence). The CDR3 is made up of 14 amino acids. Trimming took 4 bases from V and 4 from J; bases not matched to a gene: 6. CDR3 in DNA: TGCAGTGCTAACAGCGGGGGGCTGGCAGATACGCAGTATTTT. It translates to CSANSGGLADTQYF.

V is TRBV3-1 and J is TRBJ1-5; no clear D gene. The CDR3 contains 14 residues. Germline CDR1 and CDR2: LGHDT and YNNKEL (reference sequence). Trimming removed 0 bases from V and 4 bases from J, with 7 bases in between. The DNA of the CDR3 is TGTGCCAGCAGCCAAGATTTAGTTAATCAGCCCCAGCATTTT. This encodes CASSQDLVNQPQHF.

The chain joins TRBV20-1 to TRBJ2-7; D is perhaps TRBD1 or TRBD2 (5 bases each). Per germline, CDR1 DFQATT and CDR2 SNEGSKA (reference sequence). V lost 1 base to trimming and J lost 6 bases, with 16 bases between them. The CDR3 has 14 residues. CDR3 sequence reads: CSARGGPGSREQYF. CDR3 sequence (DNA): TGCAGTGCTAGAGGCGGGCCAGGGTCTCGCGAGCAGTACTTC.

J is TRBJ1-1 and V is TRBV11-3, with D possibly being TRBD1 (5 bases). The germline CDR1 and CDR2 sequences are SGHNT and YENEEA. This CDR3 is 12 amino acids long. V shed 4 bases and J shed 4 bases, with 7 bases lying between them. In DNA form, the CDR3 reads TGTGCCAGCAGCTCTCAGGGCACTGAAGCTTTCTTT. This gives the protein CASSSQGTEAFF.

Only one count was recorded for this clonotype. V and J are TRBV30 and TRBJ2-6; D perhaps matches TRBD2 (7 bases). Germline assignment: CDR1 GTSNPN and CDR2 SVGIG (reference sequence). V dropped 0 bases and J dropped 2 bases, with 14 bases sitting between them. The CDR3 sequence is 17 residues long. CDR3 amino acids: CAWSVQGGKTGANVLTF. The CDR3, as DNA: TGTGCCTGGAGTGTACAGGGAGGGAAGACTGGGGCCAACGTCCTGACTTTC.